This note documents a single T cell receptor (beta chain) sequence. Profiling relied on immunoSEQ multiplex PCR, and the TCRdb table lists in-frame clones only, not all of them. Of tens of thousands of clones listed, approximately 90% are singletons. This record belongs to a study of sequential checkpoint blockade in melanoma. Turning to the study itself: Randomization was 1:1 between first-line nivolumab→ipilimumab and ipilimumab→nivolumab. Both treatment sequences were followed by maintenance nivolumab.

Treatment indicated: randomized to nivolumab then ipilimumab (arm A) or the reverse (arm B). None of the patients previously received DNA-damaging chemotherapy. From thawed PBMCs, live CD3+CD8+ cells negative for CD19 and CD56 were sorted. V lost 6 bases, J lost 4 bases, and 12 bases stayed unmatched. Germline V lookup: CDR1 SEHNR, CDR2 FQNEAQ (reference sequence). This CDR3 is 17 amino acids long. The receptor was derived from a human donor with melanoma. Sample: CD8+ T cells sorted from blood (inferred from file names), taken from a patient given nivolumab and ipilimumab in sequence. The chain combines TRBV7-9 with TRBJ2-1, with 10 nucleotides matching TRBD2. For the CDR3, the DNA is TGTGCCAGCAGTTACGGGCTAGCGGGAGTACATTACAATGAGCAGTTCTTC. Its translation is CASSYGLAGVHYNEQFF.